This TCR beta chain is drawn from a study of blood T cell repertoires in COVID-19. The wider study: Some COVID-19 samples were acute and others convalescent; all came from the United States, Italy and Spain. PBMCs, B-cell-depleted T cells, or T cells were the source of the cDNA or gDNA that made up the material.

In the study's own analysis: Estimated nucleated cell counts came from reference gene primer amplification. Here immunoSEQ multiplex PCR was the method, and the copy in TCRdb shows in-frame clones only, minus some. Clone size and the V and J calls come from that table; the DNA yielded D and trimming. The sample contains under 500,000 clones, around 88% of which appear only once. The CDR3 totals 11 residues. Trimming cost V 2 bases and J 3 bases, with 4 bases left between them. Germline V CDR1 and CDR2: GTSNPN, SVGIG (reference sequence). The clonotype originates from a woman in her thirties with acute or convalescent COVID-19. The specimen sequenced was peripheral blood. J is TRBJ1-2 and V is TRBV30; unclear D gene. The DNA of the CDR3 is TGTGCCTGGAGTATAGACTATGGCTACACCTTC. Its translation is CAWSIDYGYTF.